The clone carrying this TCR beta chain appeared a few times. Its matching antigen is unknown. The CDR3 is made up of 15 amino acids. Deletions cut 1 base from V and 3 bases from J, with 13 bases between. In germline, CDR1 is SGHDT, CDR2 YYEEEE. This specimen comes from a study of cytomegalovirus exposure and HLA in healthy donors. Findings of the study overall: TCR beta sequences numbering 15,000 to 20,000 were associated with HLA alleles at 0.05 false discovery rate in a later analysis.

Primers for the PCR totalled 60 Vbeta and 13 Jbeta. Some clones are missing from TCRdb's copy, which holds only in-frame ones; the method was immunoSEQ multiplex PCR. Of roughly 190,000 clones in the sample, almost 80% are singletons; the top ten hold 1.6%. The sequenced sample was PBMCs. The receptor's source is a woman aged 18-29 years in good health and CMV-seronegative. V gene TRBV5-6 combines with J gene TRBJ2-5; a possible D gene is TRBD1 (6 bases). The CDR3 here is CASSLIVGGEETQYF. The CDR3 DNA sequence: TGTGCCAGCAGCTTGATAGTAGGGGGTGAAGAGACCCAGTACTTC.